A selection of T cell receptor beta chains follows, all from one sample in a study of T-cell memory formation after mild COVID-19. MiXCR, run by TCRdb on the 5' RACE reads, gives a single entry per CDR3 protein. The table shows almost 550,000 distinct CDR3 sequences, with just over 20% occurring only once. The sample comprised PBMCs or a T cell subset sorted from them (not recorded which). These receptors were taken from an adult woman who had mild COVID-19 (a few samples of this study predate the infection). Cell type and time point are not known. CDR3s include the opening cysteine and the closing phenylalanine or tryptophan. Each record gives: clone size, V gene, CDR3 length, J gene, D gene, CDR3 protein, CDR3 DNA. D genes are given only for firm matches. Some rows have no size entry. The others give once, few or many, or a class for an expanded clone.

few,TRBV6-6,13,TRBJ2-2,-,CASRSAGTGELFF,TGTGCCAGCCGCAGCGCGGGCACCGGGGAGCTGTTTTTT
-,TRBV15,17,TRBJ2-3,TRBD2,CATSKKRLAGFTDTQYF,TGTGCCACCAGCAAGAAACGACTAGCGGGTTTCACAGATACGCAGTATTTT
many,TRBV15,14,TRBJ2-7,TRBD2,CATSRDRGGDEQYF,TGTGCCACCAGCAGAGATCGCGGGGGGGACGAGCAGTACTTC
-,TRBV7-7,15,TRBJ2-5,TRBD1,CASSSDRSSGETQYF,TGTGCCAGCAGTTCGGACAGGAGCTCCGGCGAGACCCAGTACTTC
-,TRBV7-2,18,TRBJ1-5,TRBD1,CASSLVGTGAYSNQPQHF,TGTGCCAGCAGCTTAGTTGGGACAGGGGCATATAGCAATCAGCCCCAGCATTTT
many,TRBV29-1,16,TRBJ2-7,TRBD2,CSVAPLGLAVPYEQYF,TGCAGCGTTGCCCCCCTAGGGCTAGCGGTGCCCTACGAGCAGTACTTC
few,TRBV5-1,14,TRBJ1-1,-,CASSLGRYVTEAFF,TGCGCCAGCAGCTTGGGACGGTATGTCACTGAAGCTTTCTTT
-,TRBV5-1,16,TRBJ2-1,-,CASSLGQGLQINEQFF,TGCGCCAGCAGCTTGGGACAGGGACTACAAATAAATGAGCAGTTCTTC
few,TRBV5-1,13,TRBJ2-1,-,CASSLETGGEQFF,TGCGCCAGCAGCTTGGAGACCGGGGGTGAGCAGTTCTTC
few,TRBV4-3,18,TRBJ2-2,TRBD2,CASSQERLAGGQLGELFF,TGCGCCAGCAGCCAGGAAAGACTAGCGGGAGGGCAATTGGGGGAGCTGTTTTTT
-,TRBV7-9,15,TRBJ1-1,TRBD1,CASSLETGGVSEAFF,TGTGCCAGCAGCTTAGAGACAGGGGGCGTTTCTGAAGCTTTCTTT
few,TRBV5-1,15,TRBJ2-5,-,CASSSGTAGRETQYF,TGCGCCAGCAGCTCCGGGACTGCTGGCAGGGAGACCCAGTACTTC
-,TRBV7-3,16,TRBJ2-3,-,CASSLKGSSSTDTQYF,TGTGCCAGCAGCTTAAAAGGATCCTCTAGCACAGATACGCAGTATTTT
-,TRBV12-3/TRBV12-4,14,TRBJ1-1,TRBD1,CASSQQGAVTEAFF,TGTGCCAGCAGTCAGCAGGGGGCGGTCACTGAAGCTTTCTTT
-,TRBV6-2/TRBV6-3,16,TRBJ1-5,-,CASSYSQGMGNQPQHF,TGTGCCAGCAGTTACTCGCAGGGGATGGGCAATCAGCCCCAGCATTTT
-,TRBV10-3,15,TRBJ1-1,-,CAISESRRGNTEAFF,TGTGCCATCAGTGAGTCTCGACGGGGGAATACTGAAGCTTTCTTT
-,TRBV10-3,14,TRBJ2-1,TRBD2,CASRLAGGLNEQFF,TGTGCCAGCCGACTAGCGGGGGGGTTGAATGAGCAGTTCTTC
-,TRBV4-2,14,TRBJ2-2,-,CASSQDNSPGELFF,TGTGCCAGCAGCCAGGACAACAGTCCCGGGGAGCTGTTTTTT
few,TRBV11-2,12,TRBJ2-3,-,CASSYVGDTQYF,TGTGCCAGCAGCTACGTGGGAGATACGCAGTATTTT
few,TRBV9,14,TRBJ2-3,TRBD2,CASSVLAGVDTQYF,TGTGCCAGCAGCGTACTAGCGGGAGTTGATACGCAGTATTTT
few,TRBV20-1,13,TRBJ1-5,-,CSAPGTMNQPQHF,TGCAGTGCGCCTGGAACGATGAATCAGCCCCAGCATTTT
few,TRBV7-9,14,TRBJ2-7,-,CASSLGGYSYEQYF,TGTGCCAGCAGCTTGGGGGGCTACTCCTACGAGCAGTACTTC
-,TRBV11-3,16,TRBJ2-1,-,CASNSYGVSSYNEQFF,TGTGCCAGCAACTCATACGGGGTCAGCTCCTACAATGAGCAGTTCTTC
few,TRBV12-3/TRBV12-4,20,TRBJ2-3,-,CASSLMTPNFRGTSTDTQYF,TGTGCCAGCAGTTTGATGACCCCTAATTTCCGGGGGACTAGCACAGATACGCAGTATTTT
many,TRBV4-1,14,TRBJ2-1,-,CASSQLVKGNEQFF,TGCGCCAGCAGCCAGCTAGTGAAGGGAAATGAGCAGTTCTTC
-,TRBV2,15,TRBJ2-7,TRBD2,CASTEGRGGPYEQYF,TGTGCCAGCACCGAAGGGCGGGGGGGCCCCTACGAGCAGTACTTC
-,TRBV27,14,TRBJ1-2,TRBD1,CASSFTGGVSGYTF,TGTGCCAGCAGTTTTACAGGGGGAGTATCTGGCTACACCTTC
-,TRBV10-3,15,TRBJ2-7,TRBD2,CATGTSGLTPYEQYF,TGCGCAACCGGGACTAGCGGGCTCACCCCCTACGAGCAGTACTTC
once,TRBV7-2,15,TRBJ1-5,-,CASSPDGRNNQPQHF,TGTGCCAGCAGCCCCGACGGAAGGAACAATCAGCCCCAGCATTTT